This TCR beta chain was observed in a study of T cell repertoires in cytomegalovirus infection (dated by TCRdb to the late 2010s). Turning to the overall study: Alongside well-studied HLA-B-restricted epitopes, the peptide stimulations were aimed at recently identified HLA-C-restricted CMV epitopes, whose presentation resists viral immunomodulation. Donor HLA type was relevant to the analysis, as public TCR beta signatures indicated carriage of CMV infection together with the matching HLA type. What the study reported, not specific to this receptor: In the ex vivo response, HLA-C-restricted CMV-specific TCR beta clonotypes were dominant, and in two of eight donors the single most frequent clonotype came from this HLA-C-restricted group. Carriers of CMV infection plus the relevant HLA type were discriminated by the cumulative frequency of public TCR beta family members in the study cohort and in an independent roughly 350-donor cohort.

Based on the germline V gene, the CDR1 and CDR2 sequences are MGHRA and YSYEKL. V sheds 3 bases and J sheds 0 bases, leaving 9 bases between their ends. The cysteine opens and the phenylalanine closes a CDR3 of 15 amino acids. The read is trimmed to its CDR3 DNA, 45 bases read in frame from base 1. This clonotype was recorded a few times. The antigen it binds to is not known. Per-nucleotide qualities are absent, and no much larger clonotype sits a single base away. The meaning of the sample's treatment or condition label: in vitro stimulation with specific CMV peptide epitopes to enrich CMV-specific T cells. The instrument was an Illumina HiSeq 1500. The public reads were reanalyzed by TCRdb: fastp trimming at Q25, MiXCR alignment, in-frame beta chains only. Identical CDR3 proteins give one entry, which carries the most common genes and DNA. In this sample the table shows around 570,000 distinct CDR3 sequences, under 45% of which occur a single time. The ten largest clonotypes hold around 48% of the sample.

This receptor was obtained from a human donor in good health (CMV status not recorded). Some clones in this sample may be carry-over from other donors' samples. The input for sequencing was cultured PBMCs, taken from culture after CMV antigen stimulation. The chain is encoded by TRBV4-1 joined to TRBJ1-3; the D segment cannot be called with confidence. The CDR3 has the sequence CASSQGIPSGNTIYF. The DNA is TGCGCCAGCAGCCAGGGGATCCCCTCTGGAAACACCATATATTTT.